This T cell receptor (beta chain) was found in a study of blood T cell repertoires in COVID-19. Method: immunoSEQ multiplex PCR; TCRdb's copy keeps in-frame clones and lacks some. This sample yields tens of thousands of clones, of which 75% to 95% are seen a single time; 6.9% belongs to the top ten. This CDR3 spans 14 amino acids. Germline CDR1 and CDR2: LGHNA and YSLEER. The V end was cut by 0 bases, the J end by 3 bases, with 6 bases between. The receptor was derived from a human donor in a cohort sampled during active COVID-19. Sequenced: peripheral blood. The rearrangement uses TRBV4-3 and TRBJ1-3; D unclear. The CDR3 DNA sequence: TGCGCCAGCAGCCAAGACCTAAATGGAAACACCATATATTTT. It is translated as CASSQDLNGNTIYF.